The entry below gives a single T cell receptor (beta chain) sequence along with its context. The assay was immunoSEQ multiplex PCR, and TCRdb's table has in-frame clones only and misses some. The sample yields a few million clones, 90% to 95% seen once. This specimen comes from a study of shared clonotypes between healthy human individuals. Naive CD8 cells were CD45RO-negative, positively selected for CCR7, excluding terminally differentiated effector memory CD45RA+ cells. The donors were all Caucasian adults (living in Nashville, Tennessee). Sample: naive CD8+ T cells from PBMCs. This TCR was recovered from a man aged 18 to 30 in good health. Some clones in this sample may be carry-over from other donors' samples.

This chain's CDR3 is CAISEQGGNGYTF. DNA of the CDR3: TGTGCCATCAGTGAACAGGGAGGGAATGGCTACACCTTC. The chain carries TRBV10-3 and TRBJ1-2; D perhaps matches TRBD1 (6 bases). V shed 3 bases and J shed 6 bases, with 11 bases lying between them. The CDR3 sequence is 13 residues long. The germline V gene encodes CDR1 ENHRY and CDR2 SYGVKD.